This T cell receptor beta chain is drawn from a study of T cells after yellow fever vaccination. The sample holds many counts of this clonotype. The CDR3 spans 16 residues. The germline V gene encodes CDR1 SGDLS and CDR2 YYNGEE. The J segment lost 0 bases and the V segment lost 3 bases, leaving 5 bases of the junction unmatched. TCRdb independently ran MiXCR on the 5' RACE reads; one entry per CDR3 protein. The sample yields approximately 260,000 distinct CDR3 sequences, roughly 5% seen once. Material: CD4+ T cells sorted from PBMCs, obtained on the day of the yellow fever booster vaccination. The V call is TRBV9, the J call TRBJ2-3; 9 bases map to TRBD2. The receptor comes from a man between 18 and 29 years old who received the YFV17D yellow fever vaccine. CDR3 bases: TGTGCCAGCAGCGCTGTAGCGGGGGCGAGCACAGATACGCAGTATTTT. Protein: CASSAVAGASTDTQYF.